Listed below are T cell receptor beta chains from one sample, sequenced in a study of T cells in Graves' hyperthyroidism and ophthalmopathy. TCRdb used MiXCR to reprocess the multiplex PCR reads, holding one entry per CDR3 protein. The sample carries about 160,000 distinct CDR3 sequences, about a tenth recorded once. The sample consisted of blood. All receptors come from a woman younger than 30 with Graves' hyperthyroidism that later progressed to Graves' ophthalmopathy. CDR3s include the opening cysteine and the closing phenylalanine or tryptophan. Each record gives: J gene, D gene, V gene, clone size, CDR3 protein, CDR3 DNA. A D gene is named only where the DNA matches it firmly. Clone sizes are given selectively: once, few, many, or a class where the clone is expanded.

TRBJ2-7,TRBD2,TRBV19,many,CASSISTSGYHSYEQYF,TGTGCCAGTAGTATCTCGACTAGCGGGTATCACTCCTACGAGCAGTACTTC
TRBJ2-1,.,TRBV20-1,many,CSASPSIGNEQFF,TGCAGTGCTAGCCCCAGTATTGGGAATGAGCAGTTCTTC
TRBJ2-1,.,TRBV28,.,CASSPIRGSGDNEQFF,TGTGCCAGCAGCCCAATACGAGGGTCCGGGGACAATGAGCAGTTCTTC
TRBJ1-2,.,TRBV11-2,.,CASSPRGGGNGYTF,TGTGCCAGCAGCCCTAGGGGGGGGGGGAATGGCTACACCTTC
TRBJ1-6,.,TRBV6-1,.,CASSRGGGDHNSPLHF,TGTGCCAGCAGTCGGGGGGGTGGGGACCATAATTCACCCCTCCACTTT
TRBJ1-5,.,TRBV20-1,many,CSARARHSNQPQHF,TGCAGTGCTAGAGCACGACATAGCAATCAGCCCCAGCATTTT
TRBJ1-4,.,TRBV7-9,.,CASSLPPTDKLFF,TGTGCCAGCAGCTTACCGCCCACCGACAAACTGTTTTTT
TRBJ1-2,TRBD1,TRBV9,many,CASSVDPLRDRGLMVGYTF,TGTGCCAGCAGCGTAGACCCCCTTAGGGACAGGGGACTAATGGTCGGCTACACCTTC
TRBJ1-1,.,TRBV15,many,CATSRDLLGTEAFF,TGTGCCACCAGCAGAGATCTTCTGGGGACTGAAGCTTTCTTT
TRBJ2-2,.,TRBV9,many,CASSVGQGNVGELFF,TGTGCCAGCAGCGTAGGCCAGGGGAATGTCGGGGAGCTGTTTTTT
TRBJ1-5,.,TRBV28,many,CASRHPDRNQPQHF,TGTGCCAGCAGACATCCGGACCGTAATCAGCCCCAGCATTTT
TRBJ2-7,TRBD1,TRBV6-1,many,CASSDWGQGARYEQYF,TGTGCCAGCAGTGATTGGGGACAGGGGGCGCGTTACGAGCAGTACTTC
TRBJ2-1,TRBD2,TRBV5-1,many,CASSDPTSSQFNEQFF,TGCGCCAGCAGCGACCCGACTAGCAGCCAATTCAATGAGCAGTTCTTC
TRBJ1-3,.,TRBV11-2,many,CASEGGRSGRNTIYF,TGTGCCAGCGAAGGCGGACGGTCCGGGAGGAACACCATATATTTT
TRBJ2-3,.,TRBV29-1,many,CSVDRVTDTQYF,TGCAGCGTTGACAGGGTAACAGATACGCAGTATTTT
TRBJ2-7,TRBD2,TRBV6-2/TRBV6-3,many,CASSVEVAGAYEQYF,TGTGCCAGCAGTGTGGAGGTAGCGGGAGCCTACGAGCAGTACTTC
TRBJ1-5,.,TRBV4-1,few,CASSQEKTGGMGNQPQHF,TGCGCCAGCAGCCAAGAGAAAACGGGGGGGATGGGCAATCAGCCCCAGCATTTT
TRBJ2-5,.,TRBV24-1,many,CATSGTGGQETQYF,TGTGCCACCTCCGGGACTGGGGGACAAGAGACCCAGTACTTC
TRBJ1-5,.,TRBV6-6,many,CASSYPKKVGSNQPQHF,TGTGCCAGCAGTTACCCCAAAAAGGTCGGTAGCAATCAGCCCCAGCATTTT
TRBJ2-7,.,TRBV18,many,CASSPPSQRDEQYF,TGTGCCAGCTCACCACCGTCACAGCGCGACGAGCAGTACTTC
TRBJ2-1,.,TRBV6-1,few,CASRVSWSSYNEQFF,TGTGCCAGCAGGGTTAGCTGGAGCTCCTACAATGAGCAGTTCTTC
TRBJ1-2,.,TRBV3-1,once,CASSQIQTGRGYGYTF,TGTGCCAGCAGCCAAATACAAACAGGGAGGGGATATGGCTACACCTTC
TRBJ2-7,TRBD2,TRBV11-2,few,CATLSDQRGHYEQYF,TGTGCCACCCTCTCGGACCAGCGGGGCCACTACGAGCAGTACTTC
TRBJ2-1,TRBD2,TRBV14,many,CASSQDLGTSGRPKQFF,TGTGCCAGCAGCCAAGATCTCGGGACTAGCGGGAGACCAAAGCAGTTCTTC
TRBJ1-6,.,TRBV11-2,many,CASNPTGDNSPLHF,TGTGCCAGCAACCCGACAGGAGATAATTCACCCCTCCACTTT
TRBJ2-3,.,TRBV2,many,CASSDFQTPTSTDTQYF,TGTGCCAGCAGTGATTTTCAGACACCCACTAGCACAGATACGCAGTATTTT
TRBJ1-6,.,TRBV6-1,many,CASSRGGWSNNSPLHF,TGTGCCAGCAGTAGGGGGGGATGGAGCAATAATTCACCCCTCCACTTT
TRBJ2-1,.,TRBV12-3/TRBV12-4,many,CASSRGDNEQFF,TGTGCCAGCAGTCGGGGTGACAATGAGCAGTTCTTC